Here is one T cell receptor (beta chain) with its context. Under the authors' procedure: Researchers report that nucleated cell counts were estimated from reference gene primer amplification. Using immunoSEQ multiplex PCR, the repertoire was profiled, and TCRdb retains in-frame clones only, with some absent. V, J and clone size are taken as reported in that table, and D and trimming were inferred from the DNA itself. The top ten hold roughly 0.94% of the sample, which has roughly 250,000 clones, roughly 88% seen once. This entry belongs to a study of blood T cell repertoires in COVID-19. Study-level information: Spain, Italy and the United States supplied samples that represented acute and convalescent COVID-19. Sources were T cells, B-cell-depleted T cells, or PBMCs; the material itself was cDNA or gDNA.

Seattle enrolled patients during active infection and tracked them longitudinally. Sequencing input: peripheral blood. This TCR derives from a human donor with COVID-19, enrolled during active disease. The donor label of this sample is uncertain.

The DNA of the CDR3 is TGTGCCAGCAGTTTCGTAGCGGGAGATACGCAGTATTTT. The encoded protein is CASSFVAGDTQYF. The chain employs TRBV3-1 (or the pseudogene TRBV3-2) and TRBJ2-3, with 7 bases fitting TRBD2. Trimming removed 6 bases from V and 5 bases from J; junction bases left unmatched: 5. Germline values: CDR1 LGHDT, CDR2 YNNKEL (reference sequence). The CDR3 consists of 13 residues.